Following are 17 T cell receptor beta chains from one sample sequenced in a study. TCRdb reanalysed the RT-PCR reads using MiXCR and keeps one entry per CDR3 protein. Among approximately 720,000 distinct CDR3 sequences listed, approximately 14% were seen once. Specimen: memory CD4+ T cells from blood. These receptors were obtained from a female donor in good health, serving as a healthy control.

The CDR3 sequence: CSGFGSRTRGFYEQYF. CDR3 DNA: TGCAGTGGTTTTGGCAGTCGGACTAGGGGTTTCTACGAGCAGTACTTC. This chain uses TRBV20-1 with TRBJ2-7, with 7 bases that match TRBD2. This CDR3 has 16 amino acids. Germline V gene lookup returns CDR1 DFQATT and CDR2 SNEGSKA (reference sequence). V shed 7 bases and J 3 bases; nucleotides not matched to a gene: 18.

The chain uses TRBV7-2 and TRBJ2-1, with TRBD2 as a possible D gene (6 bases). The CDR3 is 15 residues long. Germline CDR1 SGHTA, CDR2 FQGNSA. Trimming stripped 5 bases from V and 5 bases from J, with 16 bases between. This CDR3 is CASSPASGYNNEQFF. CDR3 nucleotide sequence: TGTGCCAGCAGCCCAGCCAGCGGGTATAACAATGAGCAGTTCTTC.

The chain carries TRBV29-1 and TRBJ2-2, with 8 bases aligning to TRBD2. The CDR3 length is 14 residues. V dropped 3 bases and J dropped 1; count of bases not matched to a gene: 1. From germline, CDR1 is SQVTM and CDR2 ANQGSEA. CDR3 region: CSVDSGKNTGELFF. The CDR3 coding sequence is TGCAGCGTTGATAGCGGGAAGAACACCGGGGAGCTGTTTTTT.

This clonotype was counted many times. The V gene is TRBV7-2, the J gene TRBJ2-3, with 8 bases fitting TRBD2. CDR1 and CDR2 (germline): SGHTA, FQGNSA. Trimming at V came to 1 base and at J to 0 bases, leaving 6 bases not matched to a gene. CDR3 length: 17 residues. This CDR3 reads CASSLVGTSGSTDTQYF. Written as DNA, the CDR3 is TGTGCCAGCAGCTTAGTTGGGACTAGTGGTAGCACAGATACGCAGTATTTT.

Only a few counts were recorded for this clonotype. The genes are TRBV4-3 and TRBJ1-1; maybe TRBD1 (6 bases). This CDR3 has 16 residues. The V end was cut by 1 base, the J end by 1 base, with 13 bases between. Germline loops: CDR1 LGHNA, CDR2 YSLEER. DNA of the CDR3: TGCGCCAGCAGCCAAGCTGTAGCAGGGGCGAACACTGAAGCTTTCTTT. Its protein is CASSQAVAGANTEAFF.

This clonotype was seen a few times. The chain carries TRBV6-5 and TRBJ2-7; D ambiguous. Germline V CDR1 and CDR2: MNHEY, SVGAGI. The length of the CDR3 is 9 residues. Deletions cut 8 bases from V and 6 bases from J, with 5 bases between. The CDR3 DNA reads as TGTGCCAGCCCCCGCGAGCAGTACTTC. This encodes CASPREQYF.

This clonotype came up a few times. The gene calls are TRBV6-5 and TRBJ1-1; 8 nucleotides agree with TRBD1. The CDR3 totals 15 residues. Looked up from germline, CDR1 is MNHEY and CDR2 is SVGAGI. The J segment lost 3 bases and the V segment lost 5 bases, leaving 8 bases of the junction unmatched. CDR3 sequence reads: CASSPGGAGDTEAFF. CDR3 bases: TGTGCCAGCAGTCCAGGGGGCGCGGGGGACACTGAAGCTTTCTTT.

The genes are TRBV4-3 and TRBJ1-2; D is unresolved. The V end lost 4 bases, the J end lost 5 bases, and 20 bases lay between the germline ends. Germline V gene sequence: CDR1 LGHNA, CDR2 YSLEER. This CDR3 is 16 amino acids long. As DNA, the CDR3 is TGCGCCAGCAGCCCAGAGGAGTCGGTTAGGCGGTATGGCTACACCTTC. It is translated as CASSPEESVRRYGYTF.

This clonotype was observed a few times. This chain joins TRBV6-5 and TRBJ1-2, with D hard to call. The CDR3 loop spans 15 amino acids. V lost 4 bases and J 7 bases, leaving 19 bases between the germline ends. Per germline, CDR1 MNHEY and CDR2 SVGAGI. This CDR3 is CASSLKSDSRGGYTF. The CDR3 DNA is TGTGCCAGCAGTTTGAAGTCGGACTCTCGGGGTGGCTACACCTTC.

In DNA, the CDR3 is TGTGCCAGCCAACGGGACAGGGAGATGGCTTTCTTT. Its translation: CASQRDREMAFF. The J gene is TRBJ1-1, the V gene TRBV18, with 9 bases identical to TRBD1. CDR3 size: 12 residues. CDR1 is KGHSH, CDR2 LQKENI, per germline. Losses at the gene ends were 8 bases for V and 11 bases for J; bases not matched to a gene: 9.

This clonotype was seen more than once but under ten times. The chain links TRBV7-2 to TRBJ1-1; D gene ambiguous. The CDR3 is made up of 15 amino acids. The germline CDR1 and CDR2 sequences are SGHTA and FQGNSA. Deletions cut 0 bases from V and 0 bases from J, with 8 bases between. DNA of the CDR3: TGTGCCAGCAGCTTAGCCGTCACCCTGAACACTGAAGCTTTCTTT. Translating gives CASSLAVTLNTEAFF.

This clonotype has at least ten counts. The junction shows a germline mismatch at one end, possibly a read error. Here the CDR3 reads CASSPPGGGLYHEQFF. Written as DNA, the CDR3 is TGTGCCAGCTCACCACCCGGGGGAGGGCTCTACCATGAGCAGTTCTTC. The gene calls are TRBV18 and TRBJ2-1; the match to TRBD2 covers 7 bases. The germline CDR1 and CDR2 sequences are KGHSH and LQKENI. CDR3 size: 16 residues.

The V gene is TRBV5-1, the J gene TRBJ2-1, with a possible D match to TRBD1 (5 bases). CDR3 size: 15 residues. CDR1 SGHRS and CDR2 YFSETQ come from the germline V gene. The germline V and J ends were trimmed by 4 bases and 2 bases, with 13 bases remaining between them. The CDR3 nucleotides are TGCGCCAGCAGCGAACAGGCGGCTACCTACAATGAGCAGTTCTTC. Encoded protein: CASSEQAATYNEQFF.

V is TRBV20-1 and J is TRBJ1-1, with TRBD1 matching over 8 bases. The CDR3 extends over 16 amino acids. Germline CDR1 and CDR2: DFQATT and SNEGSKA (reference sequence). With V trimmed by 6 bases and J by 0 bases, 12 bases remained unmatched. CDR3 coding DNA: TGCAGTGCCTACGGGACAGGACGGAGTCTGAACACTGAAGCTTTCTTT. It yields the protein CSAYGTGRSLNTEAFF.

The chain is built from TRBV2 and TRBJ2-7; D unclear. V lost 6 bases and J 3 bases, leaving 9 bases between the germline ends. Germline V gene data show CDR1 as SNHLY and CDR2 as FYNNEI. The CDR3 runs to 12 residues. CDR3 residues: CASRIDGYEQYF. In DNA, the CDR3 is TGTGCCAGCAGGATAGACGGCTACGAGCAGTACTTC.

This chain links TRBV6-2 or TRBV6-3 with TRBJ1-1, with a possible D match to TRBD1 (5 bases). Germline V CDR1 and CDR2: MNHEY, SVGEGT. Trimming removed 4 bases from V and 3 bases from J, with 9 bases in between. The length of the CDR3 is 13 residues. As DNA, the CDR3 is TGTGCCAGCAGTTGGGGACTTGACACTGAAGCTTTCTTT. Amino acids: CASSWGLDTEAFF.

This clonotype has a count of ten or more. The chain employs TRBV12-3 or TRBV12-4 and TRBJ2-4, with TRBD1 matching 9 bases. Losses at the gene ends were 6 bases for V and 8 bases for J; bases not matched to a gene: 8. CDR3 length: 14 amino acids. The CDR3 sequence: CASRPTGGRYIQYF. The CDR3 DNA reads as TGTGCCAGCAGGCCGACAGGGGGAAGATACATTCAGTACTTC.